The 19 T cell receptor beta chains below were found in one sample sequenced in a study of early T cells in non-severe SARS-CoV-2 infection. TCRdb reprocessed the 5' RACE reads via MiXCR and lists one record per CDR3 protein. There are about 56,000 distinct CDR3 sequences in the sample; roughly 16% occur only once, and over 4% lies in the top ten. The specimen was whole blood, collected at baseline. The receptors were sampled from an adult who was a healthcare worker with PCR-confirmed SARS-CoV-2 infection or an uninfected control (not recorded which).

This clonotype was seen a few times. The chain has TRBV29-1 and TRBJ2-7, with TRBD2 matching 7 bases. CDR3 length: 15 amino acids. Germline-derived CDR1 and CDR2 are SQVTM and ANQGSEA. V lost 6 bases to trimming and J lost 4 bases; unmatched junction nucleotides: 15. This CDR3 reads CSVAGTTSDEYEQYF. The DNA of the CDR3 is TGCAGCGTCGCCGGGACTACCAGTGATGAATACGAGCAGTACTTC.

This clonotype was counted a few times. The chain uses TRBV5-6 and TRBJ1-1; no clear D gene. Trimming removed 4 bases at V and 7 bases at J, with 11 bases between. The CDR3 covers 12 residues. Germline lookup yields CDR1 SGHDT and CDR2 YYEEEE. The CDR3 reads CASSPWNREAFF. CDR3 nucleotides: TGTGCCAGCAGCCCCTGGAACCGTGAAGCTTTCTTT. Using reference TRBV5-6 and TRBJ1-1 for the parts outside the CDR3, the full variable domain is DAGVTQSPTHLIKTRGQQVTLRCSPKSGHDTVSWYQQALGQGPQFIFQYYEEEERQRGNFPDRFSGHQFPNYSSELNVNALLLGDSALYLCASSPWNREAFFGQGTRLTVV.

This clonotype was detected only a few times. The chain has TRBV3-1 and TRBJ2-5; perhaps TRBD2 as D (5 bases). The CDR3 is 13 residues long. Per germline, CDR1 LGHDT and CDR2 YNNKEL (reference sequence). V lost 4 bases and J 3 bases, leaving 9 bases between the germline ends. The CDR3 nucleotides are TGTGCCAGCAGCCGGACTGGAGAAGAGACCCAGTACTTC. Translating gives CASSRTGEETQYF.

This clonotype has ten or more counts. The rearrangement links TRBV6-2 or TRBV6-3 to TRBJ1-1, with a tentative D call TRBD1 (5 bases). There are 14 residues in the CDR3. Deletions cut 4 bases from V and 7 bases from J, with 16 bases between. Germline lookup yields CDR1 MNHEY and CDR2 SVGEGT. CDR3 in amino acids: CASSSRTPTFEAFF. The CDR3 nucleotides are TGTGCCAGCAGTTCAAGGACACCAACGTTTGAAGCTTTCTTT.

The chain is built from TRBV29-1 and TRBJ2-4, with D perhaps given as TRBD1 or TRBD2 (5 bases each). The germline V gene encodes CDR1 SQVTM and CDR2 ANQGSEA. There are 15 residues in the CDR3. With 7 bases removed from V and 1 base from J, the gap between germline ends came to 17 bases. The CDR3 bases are TGCAGCGCCCGGGACGGATGGGTGGCCAAAAACATTCAGTACTTC. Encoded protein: CSARDGWVAKNIQYF.

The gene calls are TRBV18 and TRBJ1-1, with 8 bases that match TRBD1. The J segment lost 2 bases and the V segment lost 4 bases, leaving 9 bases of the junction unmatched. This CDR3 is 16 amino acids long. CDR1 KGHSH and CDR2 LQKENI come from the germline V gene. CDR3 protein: CASSHGQGERNTEAFF. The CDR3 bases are TGTGCCAGCTCACACGGACAGGGAGAACGAAACACTGAAGCTTTCTTT.

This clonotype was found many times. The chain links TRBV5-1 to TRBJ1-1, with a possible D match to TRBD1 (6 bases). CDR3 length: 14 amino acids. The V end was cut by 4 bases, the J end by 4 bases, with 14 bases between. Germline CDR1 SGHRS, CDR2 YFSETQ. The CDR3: CASSQGTGSTEAFF. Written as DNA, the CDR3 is TGCGCCAGCAGCCAGGGAACAGGGAGCACTGAAGCTTTCTTT.

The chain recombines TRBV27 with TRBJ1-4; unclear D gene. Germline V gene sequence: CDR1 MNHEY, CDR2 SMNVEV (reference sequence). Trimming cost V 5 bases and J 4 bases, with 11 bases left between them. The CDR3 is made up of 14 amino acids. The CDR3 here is CASSPLWGNEKLFF. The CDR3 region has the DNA TGTGCCAGCAGTCCCCTCTGGGGTAATGAAAAACTGTTTTTT.

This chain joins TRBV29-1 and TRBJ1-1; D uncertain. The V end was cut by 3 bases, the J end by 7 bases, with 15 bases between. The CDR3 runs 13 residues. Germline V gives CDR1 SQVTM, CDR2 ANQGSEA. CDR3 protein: CSVDGVDLGEAFF. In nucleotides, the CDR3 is TGCAGCGTTGATGGGGTTGATCTTGGTGAAGCTTTCTTT. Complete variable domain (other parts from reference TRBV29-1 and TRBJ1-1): SAVISQKPSRDICQRGTSLTIQCQVDSQVTMMFWYRQQPGQSLTLIATANQGSEATYESGFVIDKFPISRPNLTFSTLTVSNMSPEDSSIYLCSVDGVDLGEAFFGQGTRLTVV.

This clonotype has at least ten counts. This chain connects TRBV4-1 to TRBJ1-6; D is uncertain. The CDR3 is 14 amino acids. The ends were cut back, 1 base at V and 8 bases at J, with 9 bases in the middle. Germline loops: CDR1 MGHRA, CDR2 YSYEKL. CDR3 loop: CASSQGQVDSPLHF. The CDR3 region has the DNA TGCGCCAGCAGCCAAGGCCAAGTAGATTCACCCCTCCACTTT.

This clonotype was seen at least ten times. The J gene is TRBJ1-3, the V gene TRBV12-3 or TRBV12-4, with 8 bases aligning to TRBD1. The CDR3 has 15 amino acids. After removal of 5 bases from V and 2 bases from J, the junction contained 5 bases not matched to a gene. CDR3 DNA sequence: TGTGCCAGCAGTCCACAGGGGGTCACTGGAAACACCATATATTTT. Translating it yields CASSPQGVTGNTIYF.

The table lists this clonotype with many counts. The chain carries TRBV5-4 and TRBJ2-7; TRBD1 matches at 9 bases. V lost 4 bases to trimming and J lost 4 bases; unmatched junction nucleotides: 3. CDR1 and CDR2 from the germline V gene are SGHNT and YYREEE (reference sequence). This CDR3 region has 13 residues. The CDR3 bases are TGTGCCAGCAGCAGGGACAGGGCATACGAGCAGTACTTC. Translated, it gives CASSRDRAYEQYF.

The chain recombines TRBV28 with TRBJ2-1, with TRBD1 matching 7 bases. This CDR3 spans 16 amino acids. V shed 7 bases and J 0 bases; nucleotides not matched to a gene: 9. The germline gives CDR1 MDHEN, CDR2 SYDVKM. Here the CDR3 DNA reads TGTGCCAGCATCCCTGAGGGGGCCCCCTCCTACAATGAGCAGTTCTTC. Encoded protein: CASIPEGAPSYNEQFF.

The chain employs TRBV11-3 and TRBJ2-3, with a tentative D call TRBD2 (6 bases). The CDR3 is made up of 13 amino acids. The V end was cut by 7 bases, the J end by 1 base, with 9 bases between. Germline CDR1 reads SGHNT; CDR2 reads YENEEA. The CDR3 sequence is CASKASGTDTQYF. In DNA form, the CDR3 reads TGTGCCAGCAAGGCTAGCGGCACAGATACGCAGTATTTT.

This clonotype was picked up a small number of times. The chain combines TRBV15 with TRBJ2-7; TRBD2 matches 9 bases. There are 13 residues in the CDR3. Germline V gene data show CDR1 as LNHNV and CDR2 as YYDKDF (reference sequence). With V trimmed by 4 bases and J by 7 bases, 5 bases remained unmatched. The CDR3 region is CATSNAGGNEQYF. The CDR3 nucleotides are TGTGCCACCAGCAACGCGGGGGGGAATGAGCAGTACTTC.

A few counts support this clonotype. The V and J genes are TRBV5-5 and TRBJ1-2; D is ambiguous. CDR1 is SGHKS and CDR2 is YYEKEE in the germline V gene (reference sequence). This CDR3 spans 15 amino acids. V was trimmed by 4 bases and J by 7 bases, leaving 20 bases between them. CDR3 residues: CASSPEMGNWGGYTF. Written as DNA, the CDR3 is TGTGCCAGCAGCCCCGAGATGGGGAACTGGGGTGGCTACACCTTC.

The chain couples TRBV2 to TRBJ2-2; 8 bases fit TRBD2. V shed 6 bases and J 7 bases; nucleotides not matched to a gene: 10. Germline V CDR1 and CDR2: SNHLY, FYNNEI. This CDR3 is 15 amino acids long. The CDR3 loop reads CASRGLDWAGGELFF. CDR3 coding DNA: TGTGCCAGCAGGGGACTAGACTGGGCCGGCGGGGAGCTGTTTTTT. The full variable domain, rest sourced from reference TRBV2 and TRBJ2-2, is EPEVTQTPSHQVTQMGQEVILRCVPISNHLYFYWYRQILGQKVEFLVSFYNNEISEKSEIFDDQFSVERPDGSNFTLKIRSTKLEDSAMYFCASRGLDWAGGELFFGEGSRLTVL.

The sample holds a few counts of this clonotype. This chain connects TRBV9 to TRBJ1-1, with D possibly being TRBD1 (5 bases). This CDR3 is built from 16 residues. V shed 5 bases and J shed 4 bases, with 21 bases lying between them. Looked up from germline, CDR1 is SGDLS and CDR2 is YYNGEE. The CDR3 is CASRPGGGVLGTEAFF. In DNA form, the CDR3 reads TGTGCCAGCAGACCGGGAGGAGGGGTTTTGGGCACTGAAGCTTTCTTT.

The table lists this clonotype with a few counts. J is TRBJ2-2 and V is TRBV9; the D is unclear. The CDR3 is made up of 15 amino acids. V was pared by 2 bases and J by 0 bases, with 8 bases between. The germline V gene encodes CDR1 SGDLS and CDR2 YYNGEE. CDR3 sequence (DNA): TGTGCCAGCAGCGTGCAAAGCGCGAACACCGGGGAGCTGTTTTTT. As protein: CASSVQSANTGELFF.